Presented here are 27 T cell receptor beta chains from one specimen sequenced in a study of blood T cell repertoires in COVID-19. Profiling relied on immunoSEQ multiplex PCR, and the TCRdb table lists in-frame clones only, not all of them. The sample comprises under 45,000 clones, around three quarters of which are singletons, and 2% rests with the top ten. The sequenced material came from peripheral blood. Receptors originate from a man aged 55 to 70 with active COVID-19.

This clone was recorded once. The chain combines TRBV5-4 with TRBJ1-2; the match to TRBD1 covers 11 bases. The V gene end was trimmed by 5 bases and the J gene end by 4 bases; junction bases not matched to a gene: 7. Germline CDR1 SGHNT, CDR2 YYREEE (reference sequence). The CDR3 is 15 amino acids. As DNA, the CDR3 is TGTGCCAGCAGAGATCCGGGACAGGGGGTCTATGGCTACACCTTC. This codes for CASRDPGQGVYGYTF.

The chain combines TRBV30 with TRBJ1-6; 7 nucleotides line up with TRBD1. The length of the CDR3 is 14 residues. Germline V lookup: CDR1 GTSNPN, CDR2 SVGIG (reference sequence). Germline trimming cut 2 bases from V and 8 bases from J; bases unmatched to any gene: 6. CDR3 nucleotides: TGTGCCTGGAGTACCGGGCAGGGGGATTCACCCCTCCACTTT. It yields the protein CAWSTGQGDSPLHF.

This chain links TRBV7-9 with TRBJ1-6; unclear D gene. This CDR3 is built from 14 residues. The germline V and J ends were trimmed by 1 base and 6 bases, with 7 bases remaining between them. Germline V gene sequence: CDR1 SEHNR, CDR2 FQNEAQ (reference sequence). CDR3 amino acids: CASSLDSVNSPLHF. CDR3 DNA sequence: TGTGCCAGCAGCTTAGATTCAGTTAATTCACCCCTCCACTTT. Full variable domain (missing parts from reference TRBV7-9 and TRBJ1-6): DTGVSQNPRHKITKRGQNVTFRCDPISEHNRLYWYRQTLGQGPEFLTYFQNEAQLEKSRLLSDRFSAERPKGSFSTLEIQRTEQGDSAMYLCASSLDSVNSPLHFGNGTRLTVT.

The chain recombines TRBV27 with TRBJ2-7; D uncertain. The V and J ends lost 5 bases and 6 bases respectively, with 14 bases between them. This CDR3 spans 13 amino acids. Germline V gene lookup returns CDR1 MNHEY and CDR2 SMNVEV (reference sequence). The CDR3 here is CASSPNTPFEQYF. DNA of the CDR3: TGTGCCAGCAGTCCAAATACACCCTTCGAGCAGTACTTC.

This chain connects TRBV5-4 to TRBJ1-4, with 7 bases aligning to TRBD1. Germline V CDR1 and CDR2: SGHNT, YYREEE (reference sequence). Trimming took 3 bases from V and 0 from J; bases not matched to a gene: 5. The CDR3 sequence is 16 residues long. Here the CDR3 DNA reads TGTGCCAGCAGCTCAGGGGGTCCGTCAACTAATGAAAAACTGTTTTTT. This encodes CASSSGGPSTNEKLFF.

The chain combines TRBV19 with TRBJ1-6; 7 positions match TRBD1. The V gene end was trimmed by 9 bases and the J gene end by 3 bases; junction bases not matched to a gene: 8. Germline values: CDR1 LNHDA, CDR2 SQIVND (reference sequence). This CDR3 has 15 residues. The CDR3 spells CASTRRDSYNSPLHF. The DNA for the CDR3 is TGTGCCAGCACCCGCCGGGACAGCTATAATTCACCCCTCCACTTT.

The chain combines TRBV18 with TRBJ1-5, with 9 bases lining up with TRBD1. V was pared by 6 bases and J by 7 bases, with 10 bases of the junction left unmatched. The CDR3 consists of 15 residues. Germline V gene data show CDR1 as KGHSH and CDR2 as LQKENI. CDR3 sequence reads: CASSLTGGEVQPQHF. The CDR3 region has the DNA TGTGCCAGCTCCCTTACAGGGGGCGAGGTGCAGCCCCAGCATTTT. The full variable domain, completed using reference TRBV18 and TRBJ1-5, is NAGVMQNPRHLVRRRGQEARLRCSPMKGHSHVYWYRQLPEEGLKFMVYLQKENIIDESGMPKERFSAEFPKEGPSILRIQQVVRGDSAAYFCASSLTGGEVQPQHFGDGTRLSIL.

The chain employs TRBV4-1 and TRBJ2-1; TRBD2 agrees at 7 bases. Germline CDR1 is MGHRA and CDR2 is YSYEKL. J lost 7 bases, V lost 2 bases, and 5 bases had no gene match. The CDR3 covers 14 residues. The CDR3 DNA follows: TGCGCCAGCAGCCAACCTAGCGGAAAAAATGAGCAGTTCTTC. This gives the protein CASSQPSGKNEQFF.

Only a few counts were recorded for this clone. The V and J genes are TRBV19 and TRBJ2-7; TRBD2 aligns across 12 bases. The CDR3 loop spans 18 amino acids. In germline, CDR1 is LNHDA, CDR2 SQIVND (reference sequence). With V trimmed by 3 bases and J by 4 bases, 13 bases remained unmatched. CDR3 loop: CASSMDLAGGPSEYEQYF. CDR3 coding DNA: TGTGCCAGTAGTATGGATCTAGCGGGAGGGCCCTCCGAGTACGAGCAGTACTTC.

The V and J genes are TRBV25-1 and TRBJ1-2, with TRBD1 as a possible D gene (5 bases). V lost 8 bases, J lost 2 bases, and 9 bases lay in between. CDR3 length: 12 amino acids. Germline V gene data show CDR1 as MGHDK and CDR2 as SYGVNS. The CDR3 nucleotides are TGTGCCAGCGCAAGGGGAAACTATGGCTACACCTTC. Translation gives CASARGNYGYTF.

This chain connects TRBV10-3 to TRBJ1-3; D gene unclear. Trimming shortened V by 0 bases and J by 0 bases, and 6 bases separated the two germline ends. Germline V lookup: CDR1 ENHRY, CDR2 SYGVKD. This CDR3 is 15 amino acids long. DNA of the CDR3: TGTGCCATCAGTGAGTCGAGCCTCTCTGGAAACACCATATATTTT. Translated, it gives CAISESSLSGNTIYF.

J is TRBJ2-2 and V is TRBV27; D ambiguous. Looked up from germline, CDR1 is MNHEY and CDR2 is SMNVEV (reference sequence). This CDR3 is built from 17 residues. Trimming took 3 bases from V and 0 from J, leaving 14 bases between them. CDR3 bases: TGTGCCAGCAGTTTCAACCTGGTATTAGCGAACACCGGGGAGCTGTTTTTT. Residues: CASSFNLVLANTGELFF.

CDR3 sequence (DNA): TGTGCCAGCAGTTCCCTCTCGACTAGCGGTCGCAATGAGCAGTTCTTC. Protein product: CASSSLSTSGRNEQFF. The chain has TRBV6-5 and TRBJ2-1; 9 bases line up with TRBD2. V shed 4 bases and J 6 bases; nucleotides not matched to a gene: 10. The CDR3 is 16 amino acids. Looked up from germline, CDR1 is MNHEY and CDR2 is SVGAGI.

The rearrangement joins TRBV3-1 (or the pseudogene TRBV3-2) to TRBJ2-1; maybe TRBD2 (5 bases). The germline V gene encodes CDR1 LGHDT and CDR2 YNNKEL (reference sequence). Between the trimmed V and J ends, which lost 1 base and 8 bases, there was a span of 9 bases. The CDR3 runs 13 residues. This CDR3 reads CASSQGGSDEQFF. In DNA form, the CDR3 reads TGTGCCAGCAGCCAAGGCGGGTCGGATGAGCAGTTCTTC.

This sequence joins TRBV5-4 and TRBJ2-7, with TRBD2 identical over 11 bases. Germline loops: CDR1 SGHNT, CDR2 YYREEE (reference sequence). The J segment lost 7 bases and the V segment lost 5 bases, leaving 5 bases of the junction unmatched. The CDR3 spans 13 residues. Here the CDR3 reads CASSLTSGKEQYF. The CDR3 nucleotides read TGTGCCAGCAGTTTGACTAGCGGGAAGGAGCAGTACTTC.

The chain recombines TRBV30 with TRBJ1-5; a possible D gene is TRBD1 (5 bases). Deletions cut 3 bases from V and 6 bases from J, with 12 bases between. CDR3 length: 13 residues. The germline V gene has CDR1 GTSNPN and CDR2 SVGIG (reference sequence). Here the CDR3 DNA reads TGTGCCTGGAGCCCGGTGGGGGGTCAGCCCCAGCATTTT. Translated: CAWSPVGGQPQHF.

This clone was observed a handful of times. The rearrangement uses TRBV6-5 and TRBJ2-7; 14 bases fit TRBD2. The CDR3 is 15 amino acids. Germline assignment: CDR1 MNHEY and CDR2 SVGAGI. With 6 bases clipped from V and 4 bases from J, the junction kept 5 bases outside the gene matches. As DNA, the CDR3 is TGTGCCAGCAGACGACTAGCGGGGGGGATTTACGAGCAGTACTTC. Protein product: CASRRLAGGIYEQYF.

A single count supports this clone. This chain links TRBV7-9 with TRBJ2-7; D is ambiguous. The CDR3 consists of 12 residues. CDR1 SEHNR and CDR2 FQNEAQ come from the germline V gene (reference sequence). V lost 3 bases, J lost 7 bases, and 10 bases lay in between. CDR3 nucleotide sequence: TGTGCCAGCAGCTTGGCAGTGGAGGAGCAGTACTTC. Translated, it gives CASSLAVEEQYF.

J is TRBJ1-5 and V is TRBV11-2; D is uncertain. Germline loops: CDR1 SGHAT, CDR2 FQNNGV. This CDR3 contains 13 residues. Trimming stripped 2 bases from V and 2 bases from J, with 4 bases between. DNA of the CDR3: TGTGCCAGCAGCTTACGGGGCAATCAGCCCCAGCATTTT. This encodes CASSLRGNQPQHF.

The gene calls are TRBV7-2 and TRBJ1-3, with a tentative D call TRBD1 (5 bases). The germline CDR1 and CDR2 sequences are SGHTA and FQGNSA. The CDR3 has 16 amino acids. Trimming removed 4 bases from V and 4 bases from J, with 17 bases in between. DNA for the CDR3: TGTGCCAGCAGCTACAGTCTCCGGGACTTGGGAAACACCATATATTTT. Residues: CASSYSLRDLGNTIYF.

The chain carries TRBV28 and TRBJ1-5; 9 nucleotides agree with TRBD1. The CDR3 extends over 14 amino acids. Germline CDR1 and CDR2: MDHEN and SYDVKM. V lost 5 bases to trimming and J lost 4 bases; unmatched junction nucleotides: 3. Here the CDR3 reads CASSPGTGNQPQHF. As DNA, the CDR3 is TGTGCCAGCAGTCCCGGGACAGGGAATCAGCCCCAGCATTTT.

This chain uses TRBV2 with TRBJ2-1, with a tentative D call TRBD1 (5 bases). Germline CDR1 SNHLY, CDR2 FYNNEI. This CDR3 has 14 amino acids. Trimming cost V 7 bases and J 6 bases, with 16 bases left between them. CDR3 nucleotides: TGTGCCAGCAACCAGGGTGGTCTCCGCAATGAGCAGTTCTTC. Translated: CASNQGGLRNEQFF. The full variable domain, rest sourced from reference TRBV2 and TRBJ2-1, is EPEVTQTPSHQVTQMGQEVILRCVPISNHLYFYWYRQILGQKVEFLVSFYNNEISEKSEIFDDQFSVERPDGSNFTLKIRSTKLEDSAMYFCASNQGGLRNEQFFGPGTRLTVL.

The rearrangement links TRBV12-5 to TRBJ1-1; 7 positions match TRBD1. CDR3 length: 15 amino acids. In germline, CDR1 is LGHNT, CDR2 FRNRAP. The ends lost 1 base at V and 3 bases at J; junction bases unmatched: 5. CDR3 protein: CASGLGQGRYTEAFF. CDR3 bases: TGTGCTAGTGGTTTGGGACAGGGTAGGTACACTGAAGCTTTCTTT.

This chain joins TRBV28 and TRBJ2-7, with TRBD2 matching 7 bases. Germline V lookup: CDR1 MDHEN, CDR2 SYDVKM. The V and J ends lost 6 bases and 7 bases, in that order; junction bases with no gene match: 12. The CDR3 has 14 residues. The CDR3 loop is CASSRMGGAREQYF. The CDR3 nucleotides are TGTGCCAGCAGCCGGATGGGAGGGGCGAGGGAGCAGTACTTC. Full variable domain (remainder filled in from reference TRBV28 and TRBJ2-7): DVKVTQSSRYLVKRTGEKVFLECVQDMDHENMFWYRQDPGLGLRLIYFSYDVKMKEKGDIPEGYSVSREKKERFSLILESASTNQTSMYLCASSRMGGAREQYFGPGTRLTVT.

V and J are TRBV7-8 and TRBJ1-6; tentative D call: TRBD1 (5 bases). Germline V gives CDR1 SGHVS, CDR2 FQNEAQ. The V gene lost 6 bases and the J gene lost 11 bases, with 14 bases spanning the gap. The CDR3 runs 13 residues. CDR3 residues: CASRAGTLAPLHF. The CDR3 DNA reads TGTGCCAGCAGGGCCGGGACTCTTGCACCCCTCCACTTT.

This sequence joins TRBV2 and TRBJ2-4, with D hard to call. The CDR3 covers 15 residues. V shed 1 base and J shed 0 bases, with 7 bases lying between them. CDR1 and CDR2 (germline): SNHLY, FYNNEI. The CDR3 DNA sequence: TGTGCCAGCAGTGAAGGGTTACTAGCCAAAAACATTCAGTACTTC. It yields the protein CASSEGLLAKNIQYF.

The table lists this clone with a count of one. The J gene is TRBJ1-5, the V gene TRBV18, with TRBD1 matching 8 bases. The trim removed 4 bases at V and 6 bases at J, leaving 5 bases unmatched. The CDR3 sequence is 14 residues long. CDR1 and CDR2 from the germline V gene are KGHSH and LQKENI. The CDR3 nucleotides read TGTGCCAGCTCACTGAAAGGACAGGGTCAGCCCCAGCATTTT. Its protein product is CASSLKGQGQPQHF.